What follows are 28 T cell receptor beta chains derived from one specimen sequenced in a study of blood T cell repertoires in COVID-19. Produced via immunoSEQ multiplex PCR; TCRdb's table is partial and in-frame only. In the table there are 35,000 to 55,000 clones, over 80% of which are singletons. Sequencing used peripheral blood. These receptors all stem from a human donor in a cohort sampled during active COVID-19.

This chain links TRBV29-1 with TRBJ2-3; perhaps TRBD1 as D (6 bases). Germline V gives CDR1 SQVTM, CDR2 ANQGSEA. V gave up 3 bases and J gave up 1 base, with 8 bases separating them. The CDR3 is 13 amino acids. This CDR3 reads CSVDGGRTDTQYF. CDR3 DNA sequence: TGCAGCGTTGATGGGGGCCGCACAGATACGCAGTATTTT.

The rearrangement joins TRBV7-2 to TRBJ2-1; no clear D. The V and J ends lost 5 bases and 9 bases respectively, with 11 bases between them. Germline V gives CDR1 SGHTA, CDR2 FQGNSA. This CDR3 region has 12 residues. The CDR3 spells CASSEEVGEQFF. The CDR3 nucleotides are TGTGCCAGCAGCGAAGAGGTAGGTGAGCAGTTCTTC.

This clone occurred once. This sequence joins TRBV4-2 and TRBJ2-1; tentative D call: TRBD2 (6 bases). V lost 0 bases, J lost 7 bases, and 25 bases lay in between. Germline CDR1 LGHNA, CDR2 YNFKEQ. The CDR3 contains 19 residues. The CDR3 reads CASSQDAYIGGRRPNEQFF. DNA of the CDR3: TGTGCCAGCAGCCAAGACGCATACATAGGAGGGAGAAGGCCAAATGAGCAGTTCTTC.

The V call is TRBV24-1, the J call TRBJ2-5; 12 bases agree with TRBD2. CDR3 length: 15 amino acids. Germline-derived CDR1 and CDR2 are KGHDR and SFDVKD. J lost 4 bases, V lost 2 bases, and 1 base had no gene match. The CDR3 nucleotides read TGTGCCACCAGTGATTCGGGACTAGCGGGAGAGACCCAGTACTTC. Translation: CATSDSGLAGETQYF.

The chain joins TRBV6-5 to TRBJ1-5; TRBD1 is a possible D gene (6 bases). Trimming shortened V by 6 bases and J by 7 bases, and 16 bases separated the two germline ends. The CDR3 consists of 14 residues. CDR1 MNHEY and CDR2 SVGAGI come from the germline V gene. CDR3 nucleotide sequence: TGTGCCAGCAGCGCCGGGGGGGCGACGCAGCCCCAGCATTTT. It codes for CASSAGGATQPQHF.

In its sample, this clone was seen once. The chain recombines TRBV5-8 with TRBJ1-3; D not resolved. The CDR3 runs to 14 residues. V dropped 1 base and J dropped 4 bases, with 9 bases sitting between them. Germline-derived CDR1 and CDR2 are SGHTS and YDEGEE. This CDR3 reads CASSLIGLGNTIYF. DNA for the CDR3: TGTGCCAGCAGCTTGATTGGACTCGGAAACACCATATATTTT.

The chain carries TRBV29-1 and TRBJ1-1; TRBD1 might be the D (6 bases). The CDR3 is 14 amino acids. CDR1 SQVTM and CDR2 ANQGSEA come from the germline V gene. V lost 6 bases and J lost 6, with 20 bases in between. CDR3 sequence reads: CSVDWGHKGAEAFF. The DNA for the CDR3 is TGCAGCGTGGATTGGGGACATAAGGGGGCTGAAGCTTTCTTT.

The V call is TRBV5-4, the J call TRBJ2-2; 8 bases match TRBD1. The CDR3 spans 17 residues. The V segment lost 0 bases and the J segment 2 bases; nucleotides outside the gene matches: 6. Germline loops: CDR1 SGHNT, CDR2 YYREEE (reference sequence). Here the CDR3 DNA reads TGTGCCAGCAGCTTGGACGACAGGGGCCCTAACACCGGGGAGCTGTTTTTT. Its translation is CASSLDDRGPNTGELFF.

The CDR3 spells CASSLGGTSINEQFF. For the CDR3, the DNA is TGTGCCAGCAGCTTAGGGGGGACTAGCATAAATGAGCAGTTCTTC. The chain has TRBV7-9 and TRBJ2-1; 9 positions agree with TRBD2. The CDR3 length is 15 residues. Losses at the gene ends were 1 base for V and 7 bases for J; bases not matched to a gene: 5. The germline V gene encodes CDR1 SEHNR and CDR2 FQNEAQ (reference sequence).

The chain combines TRBV11-3 with TRBJ2-1; 9 bases are a match to TRBD2. V was clipped by 1 base and J by 8 bases; unmatched bases: 6. The CDR3 is 15 residues long. Per the germline V gene, CDR1 is SGHNT and CDR2 is YENEEA. The CDR3 spells CASSLGRAGGDEQFF. The CDR3 DNA sequence: TGTGCCAGCAGCTTAGGGCGAGCGGGGGGAGATGAGCAGTTCTTC.

This chain links TRBV29-1 with TRBJ2-1; D uncertain. This CDR3 comprises 14 residues. In germline, CDR1 is SQVTM, CDR2 ANQGSEA. The V end was cut by 0 bases, the J end by 3 bases, with 9 bases between. CDR3 in DNA: TGCAGCGTTGAAGATTCTGCCAGCTACAATGAGCAGTTCTTC. This sequence encodes CSVEDSASYNEQFF.

The V call is TRBV5-1, the J call TRBJ2-5; 8 nucleotides align to TRBD2. The germline V gene has CDR1 SGHRS and CDR2 YFSETQ. This CDR3 comprises 17 residues. The V segment lost 2 bases and the J segment 2 bases; nucleotides outside the gene matches: 11. Written as DNA, the CDR3 is TGCGCCAGCAGCTTTAGGGGACTAGGGGCGGGGCAAGAGACCCAGTACTTC. Protein sequence: CASSFRGLGAGQETQYF.

This clone has a handful of counts. V usage is TRBV7-6 and J usage is TRBJ1-5, with 8 bases that match TRBD1. The CDR3 spans 15 residues. V was clipped by 5 bases and J by 4 bases; unmatched bases: 7. CDR1 SGHVS and CDR2 FNYEAQ come from the germline V gene. In nucleotides, the CDR3 is TGTGCCAGCAGCCCCGGACAGGGTCGGAATCAGCCCCAGCATTTT. Protein: CASSPGQGRNQPQHF.

This clone was counted between two and nine times. The chain recombines TRBV5-1 with TRBJ1-1; the match to TRBD1 covers 9 bases. Germline CDR1 reads SGHRS; CDR2 reads YFSETQ. The junction had 13 bases not matched to a gene; V was cut back by 6 bases and J by 4 bases. The CDR3 sequence is 16 residues long. The CDR3 coding sequence is TGCGCCAGCATCGGGGGACACGGGACAGGGTCCACTGAAGCTTTCTTT. It translates to CASIGGHGTGSTEAFF.

This chain connects TRBV5-4 to TRBJ2-2, with TRBD2 identical over 7 bases. With V trimmed by 0 bases and J by 1 base, 3 bases remained unmatched. This CDR3 spans 16 amino acids. Germline V gives CDR1 SGHNT, CDR2 YYREEE (reference sequence). The CDR3 DNA follows: TGTGCCAGCAGCTTGGACCCGGGAGGGAACACCGGGGAGCTGTTTTTT. Translated: CASSLDPGGNTGELFF.

This chain uses TRBV28 with TRBJ1-2; 9 bases agree with TRBD1. This CDR3 comprises 14 residues. Germline values: CDR1 MDHEN, CDR2 SYDVKM. V shed 3 bases, J shed 6 bases, and the junction held 5 bases outside the gene matches. The CDR3 bases are TGTGCCAGCAGTTTTTGGGACAGGGTGAATGGCTACACCTTC. It translates to CASSFWDRVNGYTF.

This clone occurred a few times. The chain uses TRBV10-3 and TRBJ2-2, with 8 bases lining up with TRBD2. The trim removed 6 bases at V and 6 bases at J, leaving 9 bases unmatched. Germline V CDR1 and CDR2: ENHRY, SYGVKD. The CDR3 runs 15 residues. The CDR3 loop reads CAIRASGQGSGELFF. CDR3 in DNA: TGTGCCATCAGGGCTAGCGGGCAGGGGTCCGGGGAGCTGTTTTTT.

This sequence joins TRBV6-5 and TRBJ2-5; 10 bases line up with TRBD2. This CDR3 has 15 amino acids. The V gene's germline CDR1 is MNHEY and CDR2 SVGAGI. The V and J ends lost 9 bases and 5 bases, in that order; junction bases with no gene match: 12. CDR3 protein: CASVKREGPRETQYF. The CDR3 DNA is TGTGCCAGTGTGAAGCGGGAGGGCCCTCGGGAGACCCAGTACTTC.

The chain recombines TRBV2 with TRBJ2-4; 10 bases are shared with TRBD1. The CDR3 is 13 residues long. Trimming took 7 bases from V and 7 from J; bases not matched to a gene: 4. CDR1 SNHLY and CDR2 FYNNEI come from the germline V gene. This CDR3 reads CASTRQGANIQYF. In nucleotides, the CDR3 is TGTGCCAGCACCCGACAGGGGGCTAACATTCAGTACTTC. Full variable domain (rest looked up from reference TRBV2 and TRBJ2-4): EPEVTQTPSHQVTQMGQEVILRCVPISNHLYFYWYRQILGQKVEFLVSFYNNEISEKSEIFDDQFSVERPDGSNFTLKIRSTKLEDSAMYFCASTRQGANIQYFGAGTRLSVL.

This clone was found a few times. The rearrangement links TRBV7-2 to TRBJ1-5; possible D gene TRBD1, 5 bases. Germline V CDR1 and CDR2: SGHTA, FQGNSA. V lost 4 bases and J lost 3, with 10 bases in between. CDR3 length: 14 residues. DNA for the CDR3: TGTGCCAGCAGCTCCGCAGGGTTCAATCAGCCCCAGCATTTT. This encodes CASSSAGFNQPQHF.

This chain joins TRBV29-1 and TRBJ1-1; D is unresolved. The CDR3 consists of 13 residues. The V end lost 3 bases, the J end lost 0 bases, and 8 bases lay between the germline ends. Germline V CDR1 and CDR2: SQVTM, ANQGSEA. The CDR3 DNA reads TGCAGCGTTGAGGGCCGGATGAACACTGAAGCTTTCTTT. Amino acids: CSVEGRMNTEAFF.

DNA of the CDR3: TGTGCCAGCAGCCAAACCCTGGGTTATGGCGGGATGGGAGCAGATACGCAGTATTTT. It encodes CASSQTLGYGGMGADTQYF. The rearrangement joins TRBV4-2 to TRBJ2-3, with a weak D call TRBD2 (6 bases). V was shortened by 2 bases and J by 4 bases, with 25 bases between the two germline ends. This CDR3 has 19 residues. Germline V gene lookup returns CDR1 LGHNA and CDR2 YNFKEQ.

The chain joins TRBV4-1 to TRBJ2-1, with 7 bases that match TRBD2. The CDR3 runs 17 residues. Germline CDR1 reads MGHRA; CDR2 reads YSYEKL. The V and J ends lost 0 bases and 3 bases, in that order; junction bases with no gene match: 8. The CDR3 DNA reads as TGCGCCAGCAGCCAAGATGGTCCAGCGGGGCTCTACAATGAGCAGTTCTTC. It specifies CASSQDGPAGLYNEQFF.

The chain uses TRBV28 and TRBJ1-6; no firm D call. Germline lookup yields CDR1 MDHEN and CDR2 SYDVKM. Trimming stripped 10 bases from V and 4 bases from J, with 11 bases between. The CDR3 extends over 13 amino acids. CDR3 amino acids: CAIAGVYNSPLHF. The CDR3 DNA sequence: TGTGCCATCGCCGGGGTGTATAATTCACCCCTCCACTTT.

V usage is TRBV19 and J usage is TRBJ2-7; 10 positions agree with TRBD2. This CDR3 has 17 amino acids. The V and J ends lost 5 bases and 3 bases, in that order; junction bases with no gene match: 13. Germline loops: CDR1 LNHDA, CDR2 SQIVND (reference sequence). CDR3 DNA: TGTGCCAGTAGTGCCCAATCGGGACTAGCGAGATTCTACGAGCAGTACTTC. Its translation is CASSAQSGLARFYEQYF.

The chain uses TRBV28 and TRBJ1-5, with a weak D call TRBD1 (5 bases). Germline V gene lookup returns CDR1 MDHEN and CDR2 SYDVKM. V was trimmed by 2 bases and J by 4 bases, leaving 24 bases between them. This CDR3 contains 19 residues. The CDR3 is CASSLERGRGYIRNQPQHF. CDR3 bases: TGTGCCAGCAGTTTAGAGCGGGGACGGGGATATATCCGGAATCAGCCCCAGCATTTT.

The chain combines TRBV6-5 with TRBJ2-7; 11 bases line up with TRBD2. J gave up 0 bases and V 10 bases, and 8 bases lay outside the gene matches. This CDR3 contains 15 residues. Germline assignment: CDR1 MNHEY and CDR2 SVGAGI. DNA for the CDR3: TGTGCCACTGGGCCGGGACTAGCGGCCTCCTACGAGCAGTACTTC. This codes for CATGPGLAASYEQYF.

V and J are TRBV6-5 and TRBJ1-2, with 7 bases that match TRBD1. Germline loops: CDR1 MNHEY, CDR2 SVGAGI. The CDR3 runs 13 residues. Trimming cost V 2 bases and J 8 bases; bases outside gene matches: 5. In DNA, the CDR3 is TGTGCCAGCAGTTACGAGGCCAGGGGGGGCTACACCTTC. Amino acids: CASSYEARGGYTF.